Shown below are 16 T cell receptor beta chains from a single sample sequenced in a study of vaccination and CD4 T cells after COVID-19. Their antigen targets remain unknown. Treatment described: approximately nine-day PBMC culture with coronavirus spike peptide pools or control peptides (ViraFEST assay). The Oncomine TCR Beta short-read assay was what sequenced the DNA obtained from cultured CD4+ T cells. Each CDR3 protein is one row after TCRdb ran MiXCR on the PCR reads. In the table there are fewer than 15,000 distinct CDR3 sequences, about 50% of which are singletons. The material sequenced was CD4+ T cells from blood, cultured in vitro, taken before SARS-CoV-2 vaccination. Receptors were obtained from a human donor who had recovered from COVID-19.

This clonotype was picked up a small number of times. The chain links TRBV20-1 to TRBJ2-2, with D perhaps matching TRBD2 (5 bases). The CDR3 loop spans 14 amino acids. V was pared by 1 base and J by 2 bases, with 8 bases between. CDR1 and CDR2 (germline): DFQATT, SNEGSKA (reference sequence). CDR3 in amino acids: CSARGGLNTGELFF. Written as DNA, the CDR3 is TGCAGTGCTAGAGGTGGACTTAACACCGGGGAGCTGTTTTTT.

In its sample, this clonotype was seen a few times. The rearrangement uses TRBV12-3 or TRBV12-4 and TRBJ1-1; 8 bases agree with TRBD1. The ends lost 5 bases at V and 1 base at J; junction bases unmatched: 6. This CDR3 spans 15 amino acids. CDR3 coding DNA: TGTGCCAGCAGTCGCTGGACAGGGCAGAACACTGAAGCTTTCTTT. Encoded protein: CASSRWTGQNTEAFF.

The V gene is TRBV7-2, the J gene TRBJ1-1; possibly TRBD1 for D (5 bases). This CDR3 has 16 residues. The germline V gene has CDR1 SGHTA and CDR2 FQGNSA. Deletions cut 1 base from V and 1 base from J, with 13 bases between. The CDR3 DNA is TGTGCCAGCAGCTTAGGTTTTGGGGGTACGAACACTGAAGCTTTCTTT. Protein sequence: CASSLGFGGTNTEAFF.

The chain combines TRBV6-2 or TRBV6-3 with TRBJ1-2; 10 bases match TRBD1. The V gene end was trimmed by 6 bases and the J gene end by 6 bases; junction bases not matched to a gene: 7. The CDR3 length is 14 residues. Germline values: CDR1 MNHEY, CDR2 SVGEGT. The CDR3 sequence is CASRLTGGRDGYTF. CDR3 DNA sequence: TGTGCCAGCAGGCTGACAGGGGGCCGAGATGGCTACACCTTC.

There are a few counts of this clonotype. The chain carries TRBV20-1 and TRBJ1-1; TRBD1 is a possible D gene (6 bases). Germline lookup yields CDR1 DFQATT and CDR2 SNEGSKA (reference sequence). Trimming shortened V by 1 base and J by 7 bases, and 16 bases separated the two germline ends. The CDR3 spans 14 residues. The CDR3 loop is CSARARQATYEAFF. CDR3 bases: TGCAGTGCTAGAGCTCGACAGGCAACTTATGAAGCTTTCTTT.

The rearrangement links TRBV20-1 to TRBJ2-3, with TRBD1 matching over 8 bases. V shed 5 bases and J 0 bases; nucleotides not matched to a gene: 1. The CDR3 loop spans 13 amino acids. CDR1 and CDR2 (germline): DFQATT, SNEGSKA (reference sequence). CDR3 loop: CSAGQGSTDTQYF. Here the CDR3 DNA reads TGCAGTGCTGGACAGGGCAGCACAGATACGCAGTATTTT.

The J gene is TRBJ2-7, the V gene TRBV20-1, with a weak D call TRBD1 (6 bases). In germline, CDR1 is DFQATT, CDR2 SNEGSKA (reference sequence). V lost 0 bases to trimming and J lost 3 bases, with 12 bases between them. The CDR3 is 14 residues long. The CDR3 nucleotides are TGCAGTGCTAGAGAAGACAGGTCTTTCTACGAGCAGTACTTC. Protein: CSAREDRSFYEQYF.

This clonotype was detected once. CDR3 coding DNA: TGTGCCAGCAGCTCCCCGACAGGGTCGGACTATGGCTACACCTTC. Translated: CASSSPTGSDYGYTF. The chain employs TRBV5-4 and TRBJ1-2; 7 bases fit TRBD1. Trimming at V came to 3 bases and at J to 3 bases, leaving 8 bases not matched to a gene. Germline CDR1 reads SGHNT; CDR2 reads YYREEE (reference sequence). There are 15 residues in the CDR3. Drawing the rest from reference TRBV5-4 and TRBJ1-2, the complete variable domain is ETGVTQSPTHLIKTRGQQVTLRCSSQSGHNTVSWYQQALGQGPQFIFQYYREEENGRGNFPPRFSGLQFPNYSSELNVNALELDDSALYLCASSSPTGSDYGYTFGSGTRLTVV.

This chain uses TRBV5-1 with TRBJ2-1; possibly TRBD2 for D (5 bases). Germline V gene data show CDR1 as SGHRS and CDR2 as YFSETQ. CDR3 length equals 16 residues. V shed 0 bases and J shed 0 bases, with 10 bases lying between them. The DNA of the CDR3 is TGCGCCAGCAGCTTGGTTTCGGGGTCCTCCTACAATGAGCAGTTCTTC. The encoded protein is CASSLVSGSSYNEQFF.

This clonotype was found a few times. The gene calls are TRBV6-2 or TRBV6-3 and TRBJ2-4; D is unclear. Germline values: CDR1 MNHEY, CDR2 SVGEGT. This CDR3 comprises 11 residues. V shed 6 bases and J shed 6 bases, with 6 bases lying between them. Written as DNA, the CDR3 is TGTGCCAGCAGCAATGGAAACATTCAGTACTTC. It specifies CASSNGNIQYF.

This clonotype is termed medium-sized. V gene TRBV5-4 combines with J gene TRBJ2-2; tentative D call: TRBD1 (5 bases). CDR3 length equals 15 residues. The V gene's germline CDR1 is SGHNT and CDR2 YYREEE (reference sequence). V was pared by 1 base and J by 1 base, with 8 bases between. DNA of the CDR3: TGTGCCAGCAGCTTGTTGGACAAGAACACCGGGGAGCTGTTTTTT. Translating it yields CASSLLDKNTGELFF.

The CDR3 DNA reads as TGTGCCAGCAGCCTAGGGGCAGGGGGGAACACCGGGGAGCTGTTTTTT. It codes for CASSLGAGGNTGELFF. This sequence joins TRBV7-8 and TRBJ2-2; 7 nucleotides align to TRBD1. The CDR3 contains 16 residues. The V and J ends lost 5 bases and 1 base, in that order; junction bases with no gene match: 7. CDR1 and CDR2 from the germline V gene are SGHVS and FQNEAQ.

The rearrangement uses TRBV19 and TRBJ1-2; D gene uncertain. The CDR3 is 14 amino acids. Trimming stripped 6 bases from V and 3 bases from J, with 14 bases between. Germline V lookup: CDR1 LNHDA, CDR2 SQIVND (reference sequence). CDR3 region: CASRFSGEDYGYTF. In DNA form, the CDR3 reads TGTGCCAGTAGGTTTAGCGGGGAGGACTATGGCTACACCTTC. Combining the CDR3 with reference TRBV19 and TRBJ1-2 gives the whole variable domain DGGITQSPKYLFRKEGQNVTLSCEQNLNHDAMYWYRQDPGQGLRLIYYSQIVNDFQKGDIAEGYSVSREKKESFPLTVTSAQKNPTAFYLCASRFSGEDYGYTFGSGTRLTVV.

The chain links TRBV20-1 to TRBJ2-1, with D tentatively TRBD2 (7 bases). The CDR3 consists of 16 residues. The germline gives CDR1 DFQATT, CDR2 SNEGSKA (reference sequence). Trimming took off 1 base at V and 4 bases at J, with 17 bases between the two ends. CDR3 nucleotides: TGCAGTGCTAGAGTCCGGGGGGCAGACATTTACAATGAGCAGTTCTTC. It specifies CSARVRGADIYNEQFF.

The gene calls are TRBV27 and TRBJ1-3; TRBD1 matches at 9 bases. The CDR3 consists of 15 residues. V lost 11 bases, J lost 0 bases, and 8 bases stayed unmatched. In germline, CDR1 is MNHEY, CDR2 SMNVEV (reference sequence). This chain's CDR3 is CACRDRAHSGNTIYF. The CDR3 DNA follows: TGTGCCTGTCGGGACAGGGCCCACTCTGGAAACACCATATATTTT.

The gene calls are TRBV20-1 and TRBJ1-1, with a possible D match to TRBD1 (6 bases). Germline loops: CDR1 DFQATT, CDR2 SNEGSKA (reference sequence). V lost 6 bases to trimming and J lost 7 bases, with 18 bases between them. The CDR3 is 13 residues long. This CDR3 reads CSAVSPGAFEAFF. In nucleotides, the CDR3 is TGCAGTGCCGTTTCCCCGGGGGCCTTTGAAGCTTTCTTT.